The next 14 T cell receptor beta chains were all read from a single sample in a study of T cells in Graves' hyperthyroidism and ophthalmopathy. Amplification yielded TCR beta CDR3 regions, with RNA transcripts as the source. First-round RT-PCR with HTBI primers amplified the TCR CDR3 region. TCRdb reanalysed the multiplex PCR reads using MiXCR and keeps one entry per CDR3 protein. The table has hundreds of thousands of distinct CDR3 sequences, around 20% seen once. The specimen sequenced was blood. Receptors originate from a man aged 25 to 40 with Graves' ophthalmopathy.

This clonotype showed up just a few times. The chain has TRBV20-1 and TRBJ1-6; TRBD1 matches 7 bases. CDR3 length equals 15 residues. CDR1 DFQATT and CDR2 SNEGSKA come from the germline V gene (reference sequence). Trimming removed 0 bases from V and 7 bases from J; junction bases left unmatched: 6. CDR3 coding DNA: TGCAGTGCTAGAGATAATCCGACAGGGAATTCACCCCTCCACTTT. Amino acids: CSARDNPTGNSPLHF.

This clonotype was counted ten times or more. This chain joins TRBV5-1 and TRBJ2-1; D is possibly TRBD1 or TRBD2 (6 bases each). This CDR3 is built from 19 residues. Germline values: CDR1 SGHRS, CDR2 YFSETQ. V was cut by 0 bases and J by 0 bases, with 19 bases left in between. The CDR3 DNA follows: TGCGCCAGCAGCTTGGTAATCTTAGGGGGGATAAGCTCCTACAATGAGCAGTTCTTC. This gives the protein CASSLVILGGISSYNEQFF. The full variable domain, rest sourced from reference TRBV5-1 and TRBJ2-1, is KAGVTQTPRYLIKTRGQQVTLSCSPISGHRSVSWYQQTPGQGLQFLFEYFSETQRNKGNFPGRFSGRQFSNSRSEMNVSTLELGDSALYLCASSLVILGGISSYNEQFFGPGTRLTVL.

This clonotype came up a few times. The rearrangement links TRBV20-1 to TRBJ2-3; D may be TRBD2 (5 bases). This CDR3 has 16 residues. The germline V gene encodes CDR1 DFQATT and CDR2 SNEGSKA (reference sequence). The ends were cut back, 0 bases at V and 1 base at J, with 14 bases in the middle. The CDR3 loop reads CSARDIRERGTDTQYF. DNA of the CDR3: TGCAGTGCTAGAGATATACGGGAAAGGGGCACAGATACGCAGTATTTT.

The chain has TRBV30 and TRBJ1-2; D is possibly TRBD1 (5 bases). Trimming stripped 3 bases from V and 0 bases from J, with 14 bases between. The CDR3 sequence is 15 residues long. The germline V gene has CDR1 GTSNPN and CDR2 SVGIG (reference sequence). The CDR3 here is CAWSSDPGANYGYTF. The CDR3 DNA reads TGTGCCTGGAGCTCAGACCCGGGGGCTAACTATGGCTACACCTTC. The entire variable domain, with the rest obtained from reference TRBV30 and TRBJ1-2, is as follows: SQTIHQWPATLVQPVGSPLSLECTVEGTSNPNLYWYRQAAGRGLQLLFYSVGIGQISSEVPQNLSASRPQDRQFILSSKKLLLSDSGFYLCAWSSDPGANYGYTFGSGTRLTVV.

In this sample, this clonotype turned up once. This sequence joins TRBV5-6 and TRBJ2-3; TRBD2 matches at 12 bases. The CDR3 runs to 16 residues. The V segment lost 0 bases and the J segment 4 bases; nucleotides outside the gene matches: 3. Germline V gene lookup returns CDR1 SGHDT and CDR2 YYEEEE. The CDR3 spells CASSLGLAGDADTQYF. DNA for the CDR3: TGTGCCAGCAGCTTGGGACTAGCGGGAGATGCAGATACGCAGTATTTT.

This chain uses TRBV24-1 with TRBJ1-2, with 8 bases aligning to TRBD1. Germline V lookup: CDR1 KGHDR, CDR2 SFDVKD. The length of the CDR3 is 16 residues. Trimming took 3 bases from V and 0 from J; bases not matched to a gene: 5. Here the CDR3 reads CATSDPGQGPNYGYTF. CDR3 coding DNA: TGTGCCACCAGTGATCCCGGACAGGGACCTAACTATGGCTACACCTTC.

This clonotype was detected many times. The CDR3 DNA reads TGCAGCGTTGCCGGGATGGCAAGGACTGAAGCTTTCTTT. Amino acids: CSVAGMARTEAFF. The chain uses TRBV29-1 and TRBJ1-1; D gene uncertain. Germline loops: CDR1 SQVTM, CDR2 ANQGSEA. This CDR3 is 13 amino acids long. V dropped 4 bases and J dropped 5 bases, with 14 bases sitting between them. Drawing the rest from reference TRBV29-1 and TRBJ1-1, the complete variable domain is SAVISQKPSRDICQRGTSLTIQCQVDSQVTMMFWYRQQPGQSLTLIATANQGSEATYESGFVIDKFPISRPNLTFSTLTVSNMSPEDSSIYLCSVAGMARTEAFFGQGTRLTVV.

The CDR3 nucleotides read TGCGCCAGCAGCCCCTCCGGACTAGCGGCAGGGGACGAGCAGTACTTC. Encoded protein: CASSPSGLAAGDEQYF. The chain employs TRBV4-3 and TRBJ2-7; 10 bases map to TRBD2. J gave up 5 bases and V 4 bases, and 11 bases lay outside the gene matches. This CDR3 is 16 amino acids long. CDR1 is LGHNA and CDR2 is YSLEER in the germline V gene.

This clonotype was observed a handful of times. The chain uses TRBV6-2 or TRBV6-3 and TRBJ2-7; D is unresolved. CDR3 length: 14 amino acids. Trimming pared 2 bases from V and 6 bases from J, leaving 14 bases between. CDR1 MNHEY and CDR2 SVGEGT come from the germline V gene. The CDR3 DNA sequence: TGTGCCAGCAGTTACGGCAGGCCCCCTGCCGAGCAGTACTTC. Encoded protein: CASSYGRPPAEQYF.

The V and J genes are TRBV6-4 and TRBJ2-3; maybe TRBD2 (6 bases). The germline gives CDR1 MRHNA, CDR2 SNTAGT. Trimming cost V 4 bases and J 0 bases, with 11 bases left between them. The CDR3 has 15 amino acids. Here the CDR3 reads CASSALGLSTDTQYF. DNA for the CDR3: TGTGCCAGCAGTGCGTTGGGACTCAGCACAGATACGCAGTATTTT.

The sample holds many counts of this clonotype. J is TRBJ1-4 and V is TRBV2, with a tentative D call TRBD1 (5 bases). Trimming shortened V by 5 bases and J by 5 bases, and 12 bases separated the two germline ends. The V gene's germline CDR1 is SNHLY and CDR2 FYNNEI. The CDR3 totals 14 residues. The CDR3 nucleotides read TGTGCCAGCAGTTTCGGGACTGGGAATGAAAAACTGTTTTTT. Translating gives CASSFGTGNEKLFF.

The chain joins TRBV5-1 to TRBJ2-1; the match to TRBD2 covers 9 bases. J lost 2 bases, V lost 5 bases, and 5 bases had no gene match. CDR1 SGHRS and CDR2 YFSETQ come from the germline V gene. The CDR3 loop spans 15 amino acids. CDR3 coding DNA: TGCGCCAGCAGGTCGGCGGGAGGGCCCTACAATGAGCAGTTCTTC. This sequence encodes CASRSAGGPYNEQFF. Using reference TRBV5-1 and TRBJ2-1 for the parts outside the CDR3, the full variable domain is KAGVTQTPRYLIKTRGQQVTLSCSPISGHRSVSWYQQTPGQGLQFLFEYFSETQRNKGNFPGRFSGRQFSNSRSEMNVSTLELGDSALYLCASRSAGGPYNEQFFGPGTRLTVL.

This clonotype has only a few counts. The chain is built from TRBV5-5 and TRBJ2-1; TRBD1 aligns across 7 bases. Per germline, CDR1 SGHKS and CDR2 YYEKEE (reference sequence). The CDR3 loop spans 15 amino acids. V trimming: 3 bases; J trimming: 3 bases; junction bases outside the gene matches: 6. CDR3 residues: CASSSDRDLYNEQFF. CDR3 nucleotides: TGTGCCAGCAGCTCCGACAGGGACCTCTACAATGAGCAGTTCTTC.

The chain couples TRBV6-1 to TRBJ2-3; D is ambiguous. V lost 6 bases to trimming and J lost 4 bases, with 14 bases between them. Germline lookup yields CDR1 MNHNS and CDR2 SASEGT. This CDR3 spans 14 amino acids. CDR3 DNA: TGTGCCAGCAGCTTTACGAATGGGGCAGATACGCAGTATTTT. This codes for CASSFTNGADTQYF.